The TCR beta chain described here comes from a study of blood T cell repertoires in COVID-19. Overall study: Both acute and convalescent COVID-19 samples were obtained from the United States, Italy and Spain. Sources were T cells, B-cell-depleted T cells, or PBMCs; the material itself was cDNA or gDNA.

Sequencing was performed with immunoSEQ multiplex PCR; in TCRdb, only in-frame clones are kept and a portion is missing. This table has roughly 120,000 clones, around 85% appearing once. The CDR3 contains 13 residues. V trimming: 5 bases; J trimming: 8 bases; junction bases outside the gene matches: 4. The germline CDR1 and CDR2 sequences are MNHEY and SVGAGI. Followed longitudinally, the Seattle patients had been enrolled during active infection. The sequence was obtained from a woman aged 80 or over with COVID-19, enrolled during active disease. The sequenced sample consisted of peripheral blood. This chain uses TRBV6-5 with TRBJ2-1, with 9 bases that match TRBD1. Here the CDR3 reads CASSLDRGDEQFF. CDR3 nucleotide sequence: TGTGCCAGCAGTCTGGACAGGGGCGATGAGCAGTTCTTC.